Below, 28 T cell receptor beta chains from the same sample are listed, as sequenced in a study of radiotherapy plus CTLA-4 blockade in lung cancer. Profiled with immunoSEQ multiplex PCR; TCRdb holds only in-frame clones, not every one. The profile shows about 86,000 clones, roughly 80% of them singletons. Source: peripheral blood, taken from a patient treated with radiotherapy plus ipilimumab. These TCRs come from a human donor with non-small cell lung cancer who had stable disease on radiotherapy plus ipilimumab.

V usage is TRBV7-8 and J usage is TRBJ1-5; D is undetermined. The CDR3 is made up of 15 amino acids. V lost 5 bases and J 2 bases, leaving 13 bases between the germline ends. Germline loops: CDR1 SGHVS, CDR2 FQNEAQ. The CDR3 bases are TGTGCCAGCAGCCCCACTAGGCTCGGCAATCAGCCCCAGCATTTT. It yields the protein CASSPTRLGNQPQHF.

A single count supports this clone. V usage is TRBV28 and J usage is TRBJ1-2; D remains unclear. The CDR3 consists of 15 residues. V dropped 8 bases and J dropped 4 bases, with 20 bases sitting between them. CDR1 is MDHEN and CDR2 is SYDVKM in the germline V gene. CDR3 in DNA: TGTGCCAGCGATCAGGACTCACCCGGCGGCTATGGCTACACCTTC. Residues: CASDQDSPGGYGYTF.

The V gene is TRBV2, the J gene TRBJ2-3; 9 positions match TRBD2. The V gene end was trimmed by 0 bases and the J gene end by 4 bases; junction bases not matched to a gene: 14. Germline V gene data show CDR1 as SNHLY and CDR2 as FYNNEI. This CDR3 comprises 19 residues. CDR3 sequence: CASSEALGRIAGDSDTQYF. The CDR3 DNA is TGTGCCAGCAGTGAAGCGCTTGGCAGAATAGCGGGAGACTCAGATACGCAGTATTTT.

This clone was found a few times. The J gene is TRBJ1-2, the V gene TRBV7-2; D unclear. With 4 bases removed from V and 8 bases from J, the gap between germline ends came to 20 bases. The germline V gene has CDR1 SGHTA and CDR2 FQGNSA. The CDR3 has 15 amino acids. The DNA of the CDR3 is TGTGCCAGCAGCTCTCCAATCTATGGCCTTCTAGGCTACACCTTC. This codes for CASSSPIYGLLGYTF.

The chain combines TRBV9 with TRBJ1-4, with a weak D call TRBD1 (5 bases). CDR3 length: 15 amino acids. The V gene's germline CDR1 is SGDLS and CDR2 YYNGEE. V was pared by 3 bases and J by 7 bases, with 16 bases between. CDR3 nucleotides: TGTGCCAGCAGCGCCTCAGACAGCAAGTTTGAAAAACTGTTTTTT. Its protein product is CASSASDSKFEKLFF.

The gene calls are TRBV30 and TRBJ2-2, with D perhaps TRBD2 (6 bases). Deletions cut 1 base from V and 5 bases from J, with 20 bases between. The germline CDR1 and CDR2 sequences are GTSNPN and SVGIG (reference sequence). CDR3 length equals 17 residues. CDR3 sequence reads: CAWSGILKGRRTGELFF. As DNA, the CDR3 is TGTGCCTGGAGTGGAATCCTCAAGGGGAGGAGGACCGGGGAGCTGTTTTTT. The full variable domain, its missing parts supplied by reference TRBV30 and TRBJ2-2, is SQTIHQWPATLVQPVGSPLSLECTVEGTSNPNLYWYRQAAGRGLQLLFYSVGIGQISSEVPQNLSASRPQDRQFILSSKKLLLSDSGFYLCAWSGILKGRRTGELFFGEGSRLTVL.

J is TRBJ2-3 and V is TRBV28, with TRBD1 identical over 8 bases. The CDR3 length is 14 residues. With 8 bases clipped from V and 2 bases from J, the junction kept 6 bases outside the gene matches. Germline loops: CDR1 MDHEN, CDR2 SYDVKM. CDR3 sequence: CASGDRSHTDTQYF. Written as DNA, the CDR3 is TGTGCCAGCGGGGACAGGTCTCACACAGATACGCAGTATTTT.

The rearrangement uses TRBV2 and TRBJ2-1; 14 bases align to TRBD2. Unmatched junction bases numbered 15, after V lost 11 bases and J lost 3 bases. The CDR3 sequence is 18 residues long. Germline assignment: CDR1 SNHLY and CDR2 FYNNEI. CDR3 residues: CALRTGTSGSVYYNEQFF. The CDR3 DNA reads TGTGCCCTGAGAACCGGGACTAGCGGGAGTGTATACTACAATGAGCAGTTCTTC.

V and J are TRBV6-5 and TRBJ2-7, with 8 bases identical to TRBD2. The CDR3 totals 15 residues. The V gene's germline CDR1 is MNHEY and CDR2 SVGAGI. V shed 6 bases and J 2 bases; nucleotides not matched to a gene: 9. For the CDR3, the DNA is TGTGCCAGCAGCCGGGGGGGCCAAGGTACCTACGAGCAGTACTTC. It codes for CASSRGGQGTYEQYF.

The chain uses TRBV4-2 and TRBJ1-4, with D maybe TRBD1 (5 bases). Trimming took off 2 bases at V and 2 bases at J, with 12 bases between the two ends. CDR1 is LGHNA and CDR2 is YNFKEQ in the germline V gene. The CDR3 loop spans 16 amino acids. In nucleotides, the CDR3 is TGTGCCAGCAGCCAAATGGCAGGGTTGACTAATGAAAAACTGTTTTTT. Protein: CASSQMAGLTNEKLFF.

In nucleotides, the CDR3 is TGTGCCAGCAGCACAGGCTACTACGAGCAGTACTTC. Translated, it gives CASSTGYYEQYF. V is TRBV28 and J is TRBJ2-5; tentative D call: TRBD1 (5 bases). The DNA matches TRBJ2-7 better at its end, which makes the J call doubtful. The V gene's germline CDR1 is MDHEN and CDR2 SYDVKM. This CDR3 has 12 residues.

In its sample, this clone was seen once. V usage is TRBV28 and J usage is TRBJ1-2; D is ambiguous. CDR1 MDHEN and CDR2 SYDVKM come from the germline V gene. Deletions cut 4 bases from V and 4 bases from J, with 4 bases between. This CDR3 comprises 11 residues. This CDR3 reads CASSSVYGYTF. The DNA of the CDR3 is TGTGCCAGCAGTTCCGTCTATGGCTACACCTTC.

V usage is TRBV19 and J usage is TRBJ2-5, with TRBD1 as a possible D gene (5 bases). The CDR3 is 14 amino acids. The germline CDR1 and CDR2 sequences are LNHDA and SQIVND (reference sequence). V was cut by 3 bases and J by 5 bases, with 13 bases left in between. The CDR3 nucleotides are TGTGCCAGTAGTATTCTGAAGGGGTCGGAGACCCAGTACTTC. Translating gives CASSILKGSETQYF.

The chain employs TRBV15 and TRBJ2-3; D perhaps matches TRBD2 (6 bases). The V end was cut by 0 bases, the J end by 3 bases, with 13 bases between. The CDR3 runs to 16 residues. Germline V lookup: CDR1 LNHNV, CDR2 YYDKDF (reference sequence). The CDR3 region has the DNA TGTGCCACCAGCAGAGATACTAGCCAGGTTACAGATACGCAGTATTTT. Amino acids: CATSRDTSQVTDTQYF. Looking up the rest from reference TRBV15 and TRBJ2-3 gives the full variable domain: DAMVIQNPRYQVTQFGKPVTLSCSQTLNHNVMYWYQQKSSQAPKLLFHYYDKDFNNEADTPDNFQSRRPNTSFCFLDIRSPGLGDTAMYLCATSRDTSQVTDTQYFGPGTRLTVL.

J is TRBJ2-1 and V is TRBV19; 11 bases align to TRBD2. The CDR3 spans 16 residues. V was clipped by 6 bases and J by 9 bases; unmatched bases: 13. Germline V CDR1 and CDR2: LNHDA, SQIVND (reference sequence). CDR3 residues: CASSLLPGLAVSEQFF. The CDR3 region has the DNA TGTGCCAGTAGCCTCCTACCGGGACTAGCGGTCTCTGAGCAGTTCTTC.

This chain connects TRBV9 to TRBJ2-7, with TRBD2 matching 8 bases. Germline trimming cut 0 bases from V and 2 bases from J; bases unmatched to any gene: 7. The CDR3 has 16 amino acids. Germline V lookup: CDR1 SGDLS, CDR2 YYNGEE. The CDR3 reads CASSVAALAGTYEQYF. For the CDR3, the DNA is TGTGCCAGCAGCGTAGCGGCTTTAGCGGGGACCTACGAGCAGTACTTC.

The chain joins TRBV10-1 to TRBJ2-3; tentatively, D is TRBD1 (6 bases). V gave up 3 bases and J gave up 0 bases, with 10 bases separating them. This CDR3 has 15 amino acids. From germline, CDR1 is WNHNN and CDR2 SYGVQD (reference sequence). CDR3 amino acids: CASSETGSSTDTQYF. CDR3 bases: TGCGCCAGCAGTGAAACAGGGTCGAGCACAGATACGCAGTATTTT.

This chain connects TRBV28 to TRBJ1-5, with 7 bases aligning to TRBD1. This CDR3 region has 15 residues. With 7 bases clipped from V and 3 bases from J, the junction kept 9 bases outside the gene matches. From germline, CDR1 is MDHEN and CDR2 SYDVKM. The CDR3 DNA sequence: TGTGCCAGCACCTGGGCAGGGGGACTCAATCAGCCCCAGCATTTT. It specifies CASTWAGGLNQPQHF.

The gene calls are TRBV5-1 and TRBJ2-7; D perhaps matches TRBD2 (5 bases). The CDR3 is 16 amino acids. Germline CDR1 reads SGHRS; CDR2 reads YFSETQ. V gave up 0 bases and J gave up 5 bases, with 18 bases separating them. The CDR3 nucleotides read TGCGCCAGCAGCTTGGTCCCGGAGGCGGTGGGTGACGAGCAGTACTTC. Amino acid sequence: CASSLVPEAVGDEQYF.

The J gene is TRBJ1-6, the V gene TRBV9; D is unresolved. Germline V gene lookup returns CDR1 SGDLS and CDR2 YYNGEE. Trimming cost V 0 bases and J 3 bases, with 4 bases left between them. This CDR3 contains 14 residues. CDR3 amino acids: CASSVEVYNSPLHF. The CDR3 DNA is TGTGCCAGCAGCGTAGAAGTCTATAATTCACCCCTCCACTTT.

The gene calls are TRBV11-2 and TRBJ2-1; 8 nucleotides match TRBD2. Germline CDR1 and CDR2: SGHAT and FQNNGV. V trimming: 5 bases; J trimming: 2 bases; junction bases outside the gene matches: 5. The CDR3 extends over 15 amino acids. CDR3 amino acids: CASSPRAGAYNEQFF. In DNA, the CDR3 is TGTGCCAGCAGCCCCAGAGCGGGAGCCTACAATGAGCAGTTCTTC.

Relative to its sample, this clone is medium-sized. The V call is TRBV28, the J call TRBJ1-1, with no clear D. The V gene's germline CDR1 is MDHEN and CDR2 SYDVKM. Trimming shortened V by 0 bases and J by 4 bases, and 6 bases separated the two germline ends. This CDR3 comprises 13 residues. This CDR3 reads CASSLWVGTEAFF. The CDR3 DNA is TGTGCCAGCAGTTTATGGGTTGGCACTGAAGCTTTCTTT.

The chain links TRBV5-4 to TRBJ2-2; D call uncertain. Per the germline V gene, CDR1 is SGHNT and CDR2 is YYREEE (reference sequence). This CDR3 is 15 amino acids long. Trimming removed 4 bases at V and 4 bases at J, with 14 bases between. For the CDR3, the DNA is TGTGCCAGCAGCCCCGGACCGTCGGGCACCGGGGAGCTGTTTTTT. It encodes CASSPGPSGTGELFF.

J is TRBJ2-1 and V is TRBV5-1, with TRBD2 identical over 9 bases. Germline-derived CDR1 and CDR2 are SGHRS and YFSETQ. The CDR3 runs to 15 residues. V was pared by 0 bases and J by 3 bases, with 1 base of the junction left unmatched. CDR3 residues: CASSLVAGDYNEQFF. The CDR3 DNA reads TGCGCCAGCAGCTTGGTAGCGGGGGACTACAATGAGCAGTTCTTC.

This clone appeared a few times. The chain links TRBV6-1 to TRBJ2-5; TRBD1 agrees at 7 bases. CDR3 length: 10 residues. Germline V gene data show CDR1 as MNHNS and CDR2 as SASEGT. The ends lost 6 bases at V and 9 bases at J; junction bases unmatched: 1. The CDR3 region has the DNA TGTGCCAGCAGGCAGGGGGCCCAGTACTTC. It encodes CASRQGAQYF.

This rearrangement joins TRBV6-1 to TRBJ1-1; 8 bases match TRBD1. Trimming took 2 bases from V and 1 from J; bases not matched to a gene: 3. Germline assignment: CDR1 MNHNS and CDR2 SASEGT. The CDR3 covers 15 residues. The CDR3 loop reads CASSENGQGNTEAFF. The CDR3 coding sequence is TGTGCCAGCAGTGAAAACGGACAGGGGAACACTGAAGCTTTCTTT.

This clone was detected once. The chain recombines TRBV11-2 with TRBJ2-5; weak D call: TRBD1 (5 bases). Trimming took 5 bases from V and 7 from J, leaving 23 bases between them. The CDR3 runs to 16 residues. The germline V gene has CDR1 SGHAT and CDR2 FQNNGV. The CDR3 here is CASSPPGHRSQGTQYF. CDR3 in DNA: TGTGCCAGCAGCCCCCCCGGACACCGGTCGCAGGGGACCCAGTACTTC.

This clone has just a few counts. The chain couples TRBV19 to TRBJ1-5, with 10 bases lining up with TRBD1. Germline V lookup: CDR1 LNHDA, CDR2 SQIVND (reference sequence). This CDR3 is 18 amino acids long. The J segment lost 4 bases and the V segment lost 6 bases, leaving 15 bases of the junction unmatched. The CDR3 DNA is TGTGCCAGTAGGGGGGACAGGGGAAGGAGGTCCCGTAATCAGCCCCAGCATTTT. Amino acid sequence: CASRGDRGRRSRNQPQHF.